The clone carrying this T cell receptor (beta chain) was picked up a small number of times. The CDR3 length is 16 residues. Germline V gives CDR1 ENHRY, CDR2 SYGVKD. Trimming removed 2 bases from V and 2 bases from J; junction bases left unmatched: 7. The data derive from a study of T-cell reconstitution after alpha-beta-depleted transplantation in children. Molecular barcoding with unique molecular identifiers was used for the TCRbeta library. TCRdb recomputed calls from the PCR reads with MiXCR, one row per CDR3 protein. Among 600,000 to 700,000 distinct CDR3 sequences listed, around a sixth were seen once.

This sample comprised PBMCs from the stem cell graft donor, obtained from the stem cell graft. The chain employs TRBV10-3 and TRBJ2-3; 7 nucleotides match TRBD1. This receptor was identified in a human donor who donated a stem cell graft to a child with acute myeloid leukemia. The DNA for the CDR3 is TGTGCCATCAGTGAGGTACGGGACAGAAACACAGATACGCAGTATTTT. It specifies CAISEVRDRNTDTQYF.